The TCR beta chain under discussion was sequenced for a study of shared clonotypes between healthy human individuals. Notes on the study in general: It was expected that sequencing depth would affect clonotype sharing among donors. Clonotypes shared by all four sorted-subset donors had higher generation probabilities than non-shared clonotypes.

The protocol was immunoSEQ multiplex PCR, while the TCRdb copy is restricted to in-frame clones and leaves out a portion. This table holds under 1 million clones, almost 95% found once. Notes on this clone: Its antigen is not identified.

The CDR3 runs 13 residues. In germline, CDR1 is MNHEY, CDR2 SMNVEV (reference sequence). V gave up 8 bases and J gave up 5 bases; unmatched junction bases: 6. The naive CD8 fraction comprised CD45RO-negative cells positively selected for CCR7 and excluded terminally differentiated effector memory CD45RA+ cells. Among the donors, all were Caucasian adults who lived in Nashville, Tennessee. The genes are TRBV27 and TRBJ2-7, with 10 bases aligning to TRBD1. The sequencing input was naive CD8+ T cells sorted from blood. This TCR derives from a man aged 30 to 45 in good health. The CDR3 reads CASYRDRGDEQYF. CDR3 nucleotides: TGTGCCAGCTATCGGGACAGGGGCGACGAGCAGTACTTC.